These 11 T cell receptor beta chains were sequenced from one sample in a study of kidney transplant recipient with SARS-CoV-2 infection. Each CDR3 protein gets one entry after TCRdb re-called the reads with MiXCR. The data show about 240,000 distinct CDR3 sequences, about 30% seen once. This specimen consisted of a blood sample, obtained at baseline and on roughly day 110 from a kidney transplant recipient. Receptors originate from a male patient aged 30 to 39 who had COVID-19 and was a kidney transplant recipient. Some T cells may be supplied by the graft donor.

In this sample, this clonotype turned up many times. This chain uses TRBV30 with TRBJ2-5; D is undetermined. Germline-derived CDR1 and CDR2 are GTSNPN and SVGIG (reference sequence). The CDR3 is 15 amino acids. V lost 1 base, J lost 4 bases, and 16 bases lay in between. Written as DNA, the CDR3 is TGTGCCTGGAGTGGCTCTAGAATCCCCCCAGAGACCCAGTACTTC. Its protein is CAWSGSRIPPETQYF.

This clonotype was recorded at least ten times. The chain is built from TRBV7-6 and TRBJ1-2; no clear D gene. The CDR3 runs to 17 residues. Per the germline V gene, CDR1 is SGHVS and CDR2 is FNYEAQ. V lost 5 bases, J lost 4 bases, and 23 bases lay in between. CDR3 sequence (DNA): TGTGCCAGCAGCAATGTGTTTGAATCTCGAAAGACCTATGGCTACACCTTC. Amino acids: CASSNVFESRKTYGYTF.

This clonotype turned up a few times. The rearrangement links TRBV11-2 to TRBJ2-5; D is uncertain. CDR3 length equals 13 residues. V gave up 9 bases and J gave up 3 bases, with 14 bases separating them. Germline lookup yields CDR1 SGHAT and CDR2 FQNNGV. The CDR3 DNA sequence: TGTGCCAGTTCTCCAGGATTCAAAGAGACCCAGTACTTC. This translates into CASSPGFKETQYF.

For the CDR3, the DNA is TGTGCCAGTAGTGATGGCAGGGGCACTGAAGCTTTCTTT. As protein: CASSDGRGTEAFF. The chain uses TRBV19 and TRBJ1-1, with D perhaps matching TRBD1 (6 bases). V shed 5 bases and J shed 4 bases, with 11 bases lying between them. The CDR3 covers 13 residues. Germline V gene lookup returns CDR1 LNHDA and CDR2 SQIVND (reference sequence).

This clonotype has a count of ten or more. The V call is TRBV3-2, the J call TRBJ2-3; TRBD1 is taken as the D call from the table, unchecked against the DNA. The closer fit of TRBJ2-5 to the DNA end suggests the J call may be wrong. TRBV3-2 is noted as a pseudogene. The CDR3 is made up of 12 amino acids. The CDR3 loop reads CASSQGGRTQYF. CDR3 DNA sequence: TGTGCCAGCAGCCAAGGGGGCAGGACCCAGTACTTC.

This clonotype was observed many times. The chain joins TRBV5-1 to TRBJ2-7, with unresolved D. CDR1 SGHRS and CDR2 YFSETQ come from the germline V gene. Trimming took off 2 bases at V and 2 bases at J, with 8 bases between the two ends. This CDR3 contains 13 residues. Here the CDR3 reads CASSLTSTYEQYF. DNA for the CDR3: TGCGCCAGCAGCTTAACAAGTACCTACGAGCAGTACTTC.

This clonotype was seen many times. The CDR3: CSAAAGASSYEQYF. CDR3 DNA: TGCAGTGCAGCAGCGGGGGCTAGCTCCTACGAGCAGTACTTC. This sequence joins TRBV20-1 and TRBJ2-7; TRBD2 matches 8 bases. The CDR3 runs to 14 residues. Germline CDR1 and CDR2: DFQATT and SNEGSKA (reference sequence). V lost 6 bases and J lost 0; bases outside the gene matches: 7.

This clonotype was counted at least ten times. The chain is built from TRBV6-2 or TRBV6-3 and TRBJ2-7, with a possible D match to TRBD2 (6 bases). The CDR3 has 15 residues. The ends were cut back, 2 bases at V and 0 bases at J, with 11 bases in the middle. The germline V gene encodes CDR1 MNHEY and CDR2 SVGEGT. CDR3 region: CASSYSGFSSYEQYV. The CDR3 DNA follows: TGTGCCAGCAGTTACAGCGGGTTTAGCTCCTACGAGCAGTACGTC.

This clonotype was recorded at least ten times. This chain uses TRBV28 with TRBJ1-5; D is unresolved. V shed 6 bases and J shed 0 bases, with 21 bases lying between them. Germline V gives CDR1 MDHEN, CDR2 SYDVKM. The CDR3 covers 18 residues. CDR3 sequence: CASRLARSTVYSNQPQHF. The CDR3 nucleotides read TGTGCCAGCAGGCTCGCAAGGTCAACAGTCTATAGCAATCAGCCCCAGCATTTT.

This clonotype has at least ten counts. The chain links TRBV5-1 to TRBJ2-7, with D perhaps TRBD1 or TRBD2 (5 bases each). V was pared by 2 bases and J by 3 bases, with 15 bases between. From germline, CDR1 is SGHRS and CDR2 YFSETQ. The CDR3 covers 15 residues. The chain's CDR3 is CASSFTPGPSYEQYF. The CDR3 region has the DNA TGCGCCAGCAGCTTTACTCCGGGACCTAGCTACGAGCAGTACTTC.

In its sample, this clonotype was seen a few times. The rearrangement links TRBV30 to TRBJ2-3; 7 bases align to TRBD2. Germline V gene sequence: CDR1 GTSNPN, CDR2 SVGIG (reference sequence). Germline trimming cut 2 bases from V and 3 bases from J; bases unmatched to any gene: 5. The CDR3 has 14 amino acids. The CDR3 bases are TGTGCCTGGAGTTTTGGGGGGGGGACAGATACGCAGTATTTT. Translation gives CAWSFGGGTDTQYF.